Here is one T cell receptor beta chain with its context. This sample was taken from a study of blood T cell repertoires in COVID-19. Study-wide background: Acute-phase and convalescent COVID-19 samples originated in the United States, Italy and Spain. Nucleic acid was either cDNA or gDNA, and it came from T cells, B-cell-depleted T cells, or PBMCs.

Measured with immunoSEQ multiplex PCR; TCRdb has only the in-frame clones, and not every one. The sample lists around 150,000 clones; roughly 82% were seen once. J lost 1 base, V lost 0 bases, and 3 bases had no gene match. The CDR3 contains 15 residues. CDR1 is MGHRA and CDR2 is YSYEKL in the germline V gene. This clonotype was sampled from a woman in her forties with COVID-19, enrolled during active disease. Sequenced: peripheral blood. V is TRBV4-1 and J is TRBJ2-7; 7 bases map to TRBD2. CDR3 amino acids: CASSQDRGRSYEQYF. CDR3 DNA: TGCGCCAGCAGCCAAGATCGCGGGAGATCCTACGAGCAGTACTTC.